This T cell receptor beta chain was observed in a study of T cell responses to AZD1222 COVID-19 vaccine. The germline CDR1 and CDR2 sequences are LGHDT and YNNKEL (reference sequence). V was clipped by 0 bases and J by 7 bases; unmatched bases: 11. The CDR3 covers 16 residues. Sequenced by immunoSEQ multiplex PCR; TCRdb stores in-frame clones only, minus some. The sample records over 150,000 clones, around 90% being singletons. The sequence derives from an adult who received the AZD1222 COVID-19 vaccine. The sequencing used peripheral blood, collected 28 days after the second AZD1222 dose. The chain joins TRBV3-1 (or the pseudogene TRBV3-2) to TRBJ1-1; 7 nucleotides match TRBD1. The chain's CDR3 is CASSQELTTGRLEAFF. The CDR3 bases are TGTGCCAGCAGCCAAGAGTTGACGACAGGGAGACTTGAAGCTTTCTTT.